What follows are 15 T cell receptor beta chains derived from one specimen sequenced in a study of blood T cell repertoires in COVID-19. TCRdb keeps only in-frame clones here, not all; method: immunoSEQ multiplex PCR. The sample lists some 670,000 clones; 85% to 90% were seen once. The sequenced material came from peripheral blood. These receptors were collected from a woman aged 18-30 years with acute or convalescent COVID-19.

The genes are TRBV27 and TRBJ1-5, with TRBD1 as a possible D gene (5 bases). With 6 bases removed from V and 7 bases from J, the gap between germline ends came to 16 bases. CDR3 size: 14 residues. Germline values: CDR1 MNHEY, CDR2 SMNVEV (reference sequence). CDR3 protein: CASRRGVSGQPQHF. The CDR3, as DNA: TGTGCCAGCAGGCGAGGTGTCTCAGGGCAGCCCCAGCATTTT.

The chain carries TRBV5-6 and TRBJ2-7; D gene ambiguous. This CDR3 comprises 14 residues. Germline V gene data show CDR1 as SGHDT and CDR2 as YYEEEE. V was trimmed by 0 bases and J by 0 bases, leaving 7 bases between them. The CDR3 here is CASSLDRVSYEQYF. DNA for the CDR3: TGTGCCAGCAGCTTGGACAGAGTCTCCTACGAGCAGTACTTC.

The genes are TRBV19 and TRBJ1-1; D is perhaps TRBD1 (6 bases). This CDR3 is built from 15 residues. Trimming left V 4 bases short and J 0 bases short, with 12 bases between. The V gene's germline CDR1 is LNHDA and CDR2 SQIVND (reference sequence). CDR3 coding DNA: TGTGCCAGTAGTAAGGACAGACCTATGAACACTGAAGCTTTCTTT. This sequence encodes CASSKDRPMNTEAFF.

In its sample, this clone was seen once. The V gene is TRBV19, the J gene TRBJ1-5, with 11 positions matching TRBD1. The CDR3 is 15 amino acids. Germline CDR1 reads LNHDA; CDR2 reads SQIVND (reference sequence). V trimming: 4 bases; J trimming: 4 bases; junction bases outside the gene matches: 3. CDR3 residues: CASSRGTGGNQPQHF. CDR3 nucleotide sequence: TGTGCCAGTAGTAGAGGGACAGGGGGTAATCAGCCCCAGCATTTT.

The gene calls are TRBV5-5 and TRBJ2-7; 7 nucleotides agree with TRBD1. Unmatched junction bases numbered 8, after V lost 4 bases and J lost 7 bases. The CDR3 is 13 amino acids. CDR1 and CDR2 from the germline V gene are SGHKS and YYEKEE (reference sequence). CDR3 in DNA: TGTGCCAGCAGCCCACCCGGGACAGTTGAGCAGTACTTC. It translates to CASSPPGTVEQYF.

This CDR3 reads CASSPGGIGDQPQHF. DNA of the CDR3: TGCGCCAGCAGCCCAGGGGGAATCGGCGATCAGCCCCAGCATTTT. The chain combines TRBV4-1 with TRBJ1-5; 7 positions agree with TRBD1. V shed 4 bases, J shed 5 bases, and the junction held 8 bases outside the gene matches. The CDR3 covers 15 residues. From germline, CDR1 is MGHRA and CDR2 YSYEKL.

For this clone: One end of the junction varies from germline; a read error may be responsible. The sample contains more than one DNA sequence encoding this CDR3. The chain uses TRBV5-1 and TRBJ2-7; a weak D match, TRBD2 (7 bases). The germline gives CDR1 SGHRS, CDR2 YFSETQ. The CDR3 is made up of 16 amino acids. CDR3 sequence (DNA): TGCGCCAGCAGCTTGGGGGGGGCGGGGGCCCTTTCTTCTTGGGACTTC. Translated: CASSLGGAGALSSWDF.

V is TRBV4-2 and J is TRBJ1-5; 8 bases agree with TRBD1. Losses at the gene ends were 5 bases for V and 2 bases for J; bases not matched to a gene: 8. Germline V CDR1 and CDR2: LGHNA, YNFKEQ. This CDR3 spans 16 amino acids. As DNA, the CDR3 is TGTGCCAGCAGCTCTTTCCAGGGGGCCGGCAATCAGCCCCAGCATTTT. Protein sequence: CASSSFQGAGNQPQHF.

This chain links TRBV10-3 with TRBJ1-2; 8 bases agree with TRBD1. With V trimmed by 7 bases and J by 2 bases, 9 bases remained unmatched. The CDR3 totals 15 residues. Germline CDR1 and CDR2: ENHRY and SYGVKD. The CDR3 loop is CAITQVDRANYGYTF. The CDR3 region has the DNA TGTGCCATCACCCAAGTGGACAGGGCCAACTATGGCTACACCTTC.

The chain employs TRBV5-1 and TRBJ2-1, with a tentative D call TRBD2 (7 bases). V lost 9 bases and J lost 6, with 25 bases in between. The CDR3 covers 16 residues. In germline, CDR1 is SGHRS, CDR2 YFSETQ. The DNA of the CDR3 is TGCGCCACCTGGGGGGGAGTGAACAGGGCAAGCAATGAGCAGTTCTTC. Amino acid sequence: CATWGGVNRASNEQFF. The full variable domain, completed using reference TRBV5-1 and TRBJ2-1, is KAGVTQTPRYLIKTRGQQVTLSCSPISGHRSVSWYQQTPGQGLQFLFEYFSETQRNKGNFPGRFSGRQFSNSRSEMNVSTLELGDSALYLCATWGGVNRASNEQFFGPGTRLTVL.

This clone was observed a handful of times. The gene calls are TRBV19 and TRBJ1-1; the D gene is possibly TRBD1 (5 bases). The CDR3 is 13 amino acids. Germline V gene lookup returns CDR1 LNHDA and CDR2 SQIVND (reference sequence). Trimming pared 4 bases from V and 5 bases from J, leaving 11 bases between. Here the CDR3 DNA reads TGTGCCAGTAGTAGTCAGGGTTGGACTGAAGCTTTCTTT. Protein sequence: CASSSQGWTEAFF.

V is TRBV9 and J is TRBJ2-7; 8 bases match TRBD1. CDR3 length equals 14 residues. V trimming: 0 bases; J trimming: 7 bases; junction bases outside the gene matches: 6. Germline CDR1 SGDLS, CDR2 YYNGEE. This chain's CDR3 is CASSVGRGPAEQYF. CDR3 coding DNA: TGTGCCAGCAGCGTAGGCAGGGGGCCAGCTGAGCAGTACTTC.

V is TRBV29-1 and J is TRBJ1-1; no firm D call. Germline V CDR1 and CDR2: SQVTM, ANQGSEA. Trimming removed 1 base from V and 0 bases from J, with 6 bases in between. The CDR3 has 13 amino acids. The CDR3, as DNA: TGCAGCGTTGAAGGTCAGATGAACACTGAAGCTTTCTTT. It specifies CSVEGQMNTEAFF.

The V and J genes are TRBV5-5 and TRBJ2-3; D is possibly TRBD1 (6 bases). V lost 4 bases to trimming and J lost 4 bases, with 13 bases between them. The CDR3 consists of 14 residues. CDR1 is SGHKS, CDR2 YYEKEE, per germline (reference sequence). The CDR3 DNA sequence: TGTGCCAGCAGCCTAAAACAGGGACCAGATACGCAGTATTTT. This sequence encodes CASSLKQGPDTQYF.

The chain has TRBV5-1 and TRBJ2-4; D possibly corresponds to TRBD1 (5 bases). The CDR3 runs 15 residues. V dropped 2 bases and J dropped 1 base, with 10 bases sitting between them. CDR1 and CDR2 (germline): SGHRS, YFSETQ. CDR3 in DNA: TGCGCCAGCAGCTTAGGGGCTAAGGCCAAAAACATTCAGTACTTC. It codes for CASSLGAKAKNIQYF.